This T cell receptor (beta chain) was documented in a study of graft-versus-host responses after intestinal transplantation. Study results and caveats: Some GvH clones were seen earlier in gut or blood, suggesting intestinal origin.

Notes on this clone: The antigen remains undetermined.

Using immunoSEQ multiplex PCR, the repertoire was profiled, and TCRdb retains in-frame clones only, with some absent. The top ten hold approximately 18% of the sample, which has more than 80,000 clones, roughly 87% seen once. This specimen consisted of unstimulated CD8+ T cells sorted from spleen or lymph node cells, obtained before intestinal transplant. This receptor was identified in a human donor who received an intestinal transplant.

The CDR3 DNA sequence: TGTGCCAGCAGCCCGACAGACGGCTACACCTTC. Translating it yields CASSPTDGYTF. The rearrangement uses TRBV7-6 and TRBJ1-2; tentative D call: TRBD1 (5 bases). Trimming stripped 5 bases from V and 8 bases from J, with 9 bases between. CDR3 length equals 11 residues. The germline V gene encodes CDR1 SGHVS and CDR2 FNYEAQ. The full variable domain, completed using reference TRBV7-6 and TRBJ1-2, is GAGVSQSPRYKVTKRGQDVALRCDPISGHVSLYWYRQALGQGPEFLTYFNYEAQQDKSGLPNDRFSAERPEGSISTLTIQRTEQRDSAMYRCASSPTDGYTFGSGTRLTVV.